This T cell receptor beta chain is from a study of blood T cell repertoires in COVID-19. Study summary: T cells, B-cell-depleted T cells, or PBMCs supplied cDNA or gDNA.

Sequencing used immunoSEQ multiplex PCR; TCRdb keeps in-frame clones, though not all of them. The sample consists of approximately 220,000 clones, approximately 83% of them appearing once. CDR1 is SGDLS and CDR2 is YYNGEE in the germline V gene. The V and J ends lost 0 bases and 4 bases, in that order; junction bases with no gene match: 10. This CDR3 spans 17 amino acids. The gene calls are TRBV9 and TRBJ2-5, with 9 bases fitting TRBD2. Sequenced: PBMCs or T cells enriched from blood (not recorded which). The source is a woman between 40 and 50 years old with acute COVID-19. The CDR3 nucleotides read TGTGCCAGCAGCGTAGGGGTAATAGCGGGAGATCCAGAGACCCAGTACTTC. This codes for CASSVGVIAGDPETQYF.